This TCR beta chain was profiled in a study of beta chain features in type 1 diabetes. Isolated RNA was reverse transcribed in full, so expressed TCRB transcripts were sequenced. Only in-frame clones appear in the TCRdb table, and some are missing; sequencing was by immunoSEQ multiplex PCR. Among around 650,000 clones listed, 9.5% to 15% were seen once. General observations from the study: TCRB CDR3s from Type 1 diabetes patients were moderately but significantly shorter in all four CD4+ subsets.

Stem cell-like memory, regulatory, central memory and naive CD4+ cells were sorted via CD45RO/CCR7/CD25/CD127/CD95/CD27. Purities over 95% were achieved in all sorted populations. Only a few counts were recorded for this clone. As yet, its antigen is unknown. The sequence was collected from a young man with type 1 diabetes. Sequenced input: naive CD4+ T cells from blood.

CDR3 coding DNA: TGTGCCAGCAGCTCCCGTGGGCGGGGGTCCTACAATGAGCAGTTCTTC. It encodes CASSSRGRGSYNEQFF. This rearrangement joins TRBV5-4 to TRBJ2-1; 7 nucleotides align to TRBD2. Germline values: CDR1 SGHNT, CDR2 YYREEE (reference sequence). J was trimmed by 1 base and V by 3 bases; bases with no gene match: 7. The CDR3 loop spans 16 amino acids.